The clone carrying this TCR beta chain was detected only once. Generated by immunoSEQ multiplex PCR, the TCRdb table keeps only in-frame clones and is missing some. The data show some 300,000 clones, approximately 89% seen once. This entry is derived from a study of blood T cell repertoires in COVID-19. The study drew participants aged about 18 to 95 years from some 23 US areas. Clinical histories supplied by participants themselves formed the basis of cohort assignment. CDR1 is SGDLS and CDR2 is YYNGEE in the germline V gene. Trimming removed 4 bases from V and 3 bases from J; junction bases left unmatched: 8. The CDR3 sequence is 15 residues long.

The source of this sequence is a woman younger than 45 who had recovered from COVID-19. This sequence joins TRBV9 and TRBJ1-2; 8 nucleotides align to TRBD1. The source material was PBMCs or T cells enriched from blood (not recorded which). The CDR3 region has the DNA TGTGCCAGCAGCCCTAGGGACAGGCTATACTATGGCTACACCTTC. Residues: CASSPRDRLYYGYTF.